This T cell receptor beta chain originates from a study of T cell repertoires in cytomegalovirus infection. Study-level information: Public signatures in TCR beta pointed to CMV infection and matching HLA type.

Each CDR3 protein gets one entry after TCRdb re-called the reads with MiXCR. Here the sample spans hundreds of thousands of distinct CDR3 sequences, roughly a quarter being singletons. Study-wide results and caveats: Cumulated frequencies of public TCR beta families served to identify carriers of CMV plus the relevant HLA. There were HLA-C-restricted CMV-specific TCR beta clonotypes dominating the ex vivo response.

This CDR3 region has 15 residues. V lost 7 bases, J lost 0 bases, and 9 bases stayed unmatched. The V gene's germline CDR1 is SQVTM and CDR2 ANQGSEA. Note on this clonotype: Its specificity is unknown.

The J gene is TRBJ2-1, the V gene TRBV29-1, with 7 bases identical to TRBD2. The clonotype was recovered from a human donor in good health (CMV status not recorded). Some clones in this sample may be carry-over from other donors' samples. Material: CD8+ T cells from PBMCs. The CDR3, as DNA: TGCAGCGCCAAGCTAGCGGAGAGCTCCTACAATGAGCAGTTCTTC. Encoded protein: CSAKLAESSYNEQFF.